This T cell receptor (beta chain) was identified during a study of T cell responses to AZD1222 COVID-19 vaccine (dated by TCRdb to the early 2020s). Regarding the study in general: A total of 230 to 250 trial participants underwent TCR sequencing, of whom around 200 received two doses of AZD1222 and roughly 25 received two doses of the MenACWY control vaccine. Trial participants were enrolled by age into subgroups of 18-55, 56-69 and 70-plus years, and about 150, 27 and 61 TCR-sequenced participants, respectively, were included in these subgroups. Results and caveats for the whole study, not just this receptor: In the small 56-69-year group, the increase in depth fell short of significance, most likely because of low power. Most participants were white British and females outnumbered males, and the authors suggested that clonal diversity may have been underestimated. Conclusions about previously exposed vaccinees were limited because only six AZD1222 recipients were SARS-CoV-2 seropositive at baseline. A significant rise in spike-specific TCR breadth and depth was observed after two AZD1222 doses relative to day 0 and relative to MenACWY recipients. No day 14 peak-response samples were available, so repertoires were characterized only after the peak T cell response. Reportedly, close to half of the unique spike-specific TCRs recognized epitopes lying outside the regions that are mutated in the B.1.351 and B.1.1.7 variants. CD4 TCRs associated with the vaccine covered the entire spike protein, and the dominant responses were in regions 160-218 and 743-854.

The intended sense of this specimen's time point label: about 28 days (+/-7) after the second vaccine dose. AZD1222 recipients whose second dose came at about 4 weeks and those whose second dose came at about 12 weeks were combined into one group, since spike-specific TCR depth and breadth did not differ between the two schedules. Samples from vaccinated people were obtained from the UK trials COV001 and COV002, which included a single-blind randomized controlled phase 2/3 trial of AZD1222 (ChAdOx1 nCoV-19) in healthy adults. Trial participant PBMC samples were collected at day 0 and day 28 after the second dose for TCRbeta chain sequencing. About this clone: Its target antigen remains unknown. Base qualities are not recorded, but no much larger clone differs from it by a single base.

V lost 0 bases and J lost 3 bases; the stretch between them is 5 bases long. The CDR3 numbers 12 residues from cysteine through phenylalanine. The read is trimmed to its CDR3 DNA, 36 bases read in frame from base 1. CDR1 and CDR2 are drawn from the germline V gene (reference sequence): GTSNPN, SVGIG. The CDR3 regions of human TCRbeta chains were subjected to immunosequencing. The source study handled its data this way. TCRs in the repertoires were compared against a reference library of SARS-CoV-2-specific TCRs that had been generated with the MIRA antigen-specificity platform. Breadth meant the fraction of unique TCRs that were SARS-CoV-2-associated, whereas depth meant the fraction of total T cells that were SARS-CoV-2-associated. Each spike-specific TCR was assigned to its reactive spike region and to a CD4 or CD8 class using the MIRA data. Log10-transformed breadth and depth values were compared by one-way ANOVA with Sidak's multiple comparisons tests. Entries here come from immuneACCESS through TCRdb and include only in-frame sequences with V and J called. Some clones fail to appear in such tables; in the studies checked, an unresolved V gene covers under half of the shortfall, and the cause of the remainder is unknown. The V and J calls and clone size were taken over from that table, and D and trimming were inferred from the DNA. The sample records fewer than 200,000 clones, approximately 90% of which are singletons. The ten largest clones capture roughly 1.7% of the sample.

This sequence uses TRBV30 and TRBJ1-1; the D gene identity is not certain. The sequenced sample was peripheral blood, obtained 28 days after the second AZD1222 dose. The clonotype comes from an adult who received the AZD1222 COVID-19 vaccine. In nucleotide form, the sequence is TGTGCCTGGAGTGTCGGGGACACTGAAGCTTTCTTT. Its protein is CAWSVGDTEAFF.